The 25 T cell receptor beta chains below come from one sample, sequenced in a study of shared clonotypes between healthy human individuals. The assay was immunoSEQ multiplex PCR, and TCRdb's table has in-frame clones only and misses some. Seen here are roughly 2,500,000 clones, under 95% observed once, and the top ten hold roughly 0.39%. Source material: naive CD4+ T cells from PBMCs. The subset: CD45RA+ positively selected. Source of these receptors: a man younger than 35 in good health. Some clones in this sample may be carry-over from other donors' samples.

The chain carries TRBV9 and TRBJ2-7, with 9 bases fitting TRBD2. This CDR3 has 14 residues. V lost 4 bases, J lost 3 bases, and 5 bases stayed unmatched. CDR1 and CDR2 from the germline V gene are SGDLS and YYNGEE. The CDR3 loop reads CASSPRLAVYEQYF. The DNA for the CDR3 is TGTGCCAGCAGCCCACGACTAGCGGTCTACGAGCAGTACTTC.

The V gene is TRBV7-8, the J gene TRBJ1-1; D is ambiguous. Per the germline V gene, CDR1 is SGHVS and CDR2 is FQNEAQ. V lost 5 bases, J lost 5 bases, and 12 bases lay in between. The length of the CDR3 is 13 residues. The CDR3 coding sequence is TGTGCCAGCAGCAGACCCCCCATTACTGAAGCTTTCTTT. This sequence encodes CASSRPPITEAFF.

The chain joins TRBV6-5 to TRBJ2-7; 15 positions match TRBD2. After removal of 6 bases from V and 6 bases from J, the junction contained 6 bases not matched to a gene. The CDR3 has 15 amino acids. Germline lookup yields CDR1 MNHEY and CDR2 SVGAGI. CDR3 in amino acids: CASSPGTSGRSEQYF. CDR3 nucleotides: TGTGCCAGCAGCCCGGGGACTAGCGGGAGGAGCGAGCAGTACTTC.

V usage is TRBV5-6 and J usage is TRBJ2-2; 10 bases map to TRBD1. The CDR3 loop spans 16 amino acids. Germline V gene data show CDR1 as SGHDT and CDR2 as YYEEEE. J lost 6 bases, V lost 4 bases, and 9 bases had no gene match. CDR3 residues: CASSPPGQGFPGELFF. CDR3 in DNA: TGTGCCAGCAGCCCGCCGGGACAGGGGTTTCCCGGGGAGCTGTTTTTT.

The rearrangement links TRBV5-1 to TRBJ2-2, with TRBD2 identical over 13 bases. The CDR3 contains 18 residues. The V segment lost 5 bases and the J segment 5 bases; nucleotides outside the gene matches: 12. Germline CDR1 is SGHRS and CDR2 is YFSETQ. DNA for the CDR3: TGCGCCAGCAGGCATACTAGCGGGAGGGCCCATTGGACCGGGGAGCTGTTTTTT. Protein product: CASRHTSGRAHWTGELFF.

The chain employs TRBV7-2 and TRBJ1-2, with unresolved D. The CDR3 is made up of 13 amino acids. Germline V lookup: CDR1 SGHTA, CDR2 FQGNSA. The germline V and J ends were trimmed by 3 bases and 3 bases, with 8 bases remaining between them. CDR3 nucleotide sequence: TGTGCCAGCAGCTTGCTGGGCCACTATGGCTACACCTTC. This translates into CASSLLGHYGYTF.

The rearrangement joins TRBV28 to TRBJ1-1; 8 nucleotides align to TRBD1. Germline V gives CDR1 MDHEN, CDR2 SYDVKM. The CDR3 runs 14 residues. V trimming: 11 bases; J trimming: 3 bases; junction bases outside the gene matches: 11. The CDR3 spells CAHVGTGSDTEAFF. As DNA, the CDR3 is TGTGCCCATGTCGGGACAGGTTCCGACACTGAAGCTTTCTTT.

The genes are TRBV9 and TRBJ2-3, with D unresolved. CDR1 and CDR2 from the germline V gene are SGDLS and YYNGEE. The CDR3 contains 15 residues. V was cut by 1 base and J by 4 bases, with 13 bases left in between. The CDR3 DNA follows: TGTGCCAGCAGCGTACTCGGGCATGGGGCAGATACGCAGTATTTT. Translated: CASSVLGHGADTQYF.

The chain has TRBV5-4 and TRBJ2-1; possible D gene TRBD2, 5 bases. The CDR3 is 17 amino acids. With 0 bases removed from V and 1 base from J, the gap between germline ends came to 14 bases. The germline V gene has CDR1 SGHNT and CDR2 YYREEE (reference sequence). CDR3 in amino acids: CASSLARGRESYNEQFF. The CDR3 nucleotides are TGTGCCAGCAGCTTGGCGAGAGGGCGAGAGTCCTACAATGAGCAGTTCTTC.

This clone was observed once. This rearrangement joins TRBV4-2 to TRBJ2-7, with D perhaps TRBD1 or TRBD2 (5 bases each). The germline V gene encodes CDR1 LGHNA and CDR2 YNFKEQ. Trimming removed 3 bases at V and 4 bases at J, with 19 bases between. The CDR3 runs 16 residues. In nucleotides, the CDR3 is TGTGCCAGCAGCCACGCCGGGACCCTAGATTATTACGAGCAGTACTTC. It encodes CASSHAGTLDYYEQYF.

V is TRBV5-1 and J is TRBJ2-7; TRBD2 matches at 14 bases. Per the germline V gene, CDR1 is SGHRS and CDR2 is YFSETQ. The CDR3 extends over 17 amino acids. Trimming cost V 0 bases and J 7 bases; bases outside gene matches: 9. This CDR3 is CASSLERGLAGAGEQYF. CDR3 nucleotide sequence: TGCGCCAGCAGCTTGGAGAGGGGACTAGCGGGAGCCGGAGAGCAGTACTTC. The complete variable domain, with remaining parts taken from reference TRBV5-1 and TRBJ2-7, reads KAGVTQTPRYLIKTRGQQVTLSCSPISGHRSVSWYQQTPGQGLQFLFEYFSETQRNKGNFPGRFSGRQFSNSRSEMNVSTLELGDSALYLCASSLERGLAGAGEQYFGPGTRLTVT.

The chain employs TRBV29-1 and TRBJ2-7; 7 bases map to TRBD1. V was clipped by 8 bases and J by 4 bases; unmatched bases: 11. Germline assignment: CDR1 SQVTM and CDR2 ANQGSEA. CDR3 size: 13 residues. The CDR3 spells CSTATGTAYEQYF. As DNA, the CDR3 is TGCAGCACCGCGACTGGGACAGCGTACGAGCAGTACTTC.

This rearrangement joins TRBV2 to TRBJ1-5; D is ambiguous. V was cut by 1 base and J by 7 bases, with 8 bases left in between. CDR3 length: 13 amino acids. From germline, CDR1 is SNHLY and CDR2 FYNNEI. The CDR3, as DNA: TGTGCCAGCAGTGAAGGGGTGCGGCAGCCCCAGCATTTT. As protein: CASSEGVRQPQHF.

The chain combines TRBV10-2 with TRBJ1-2; D uncertain. V shed 2 bases and J shed 6 bases, with 7 bases lying between them. Germline CDR1 is WSHSY and CDR2 is SAAADI. There are 12 residues in the CDR3. The CDR3 DNA is TGCGCCAGCAGTGAGGACTGGGATGGCTACACCTTC. Translating it yields CASSEDWDGYTF.

Only one count was recorded for this clone. Other DNA sequences in this specimen translate into the identical CDR3. The V gene is TRBV5-1, the J gene TRBJ2-7; TRBD1 aligns across 8 bases. Germline assignment: CDR1 SGHRS and CDR2 YFSETQ. This CDR3 comprises 15 residues. The V gene end was trimmed by 0 bases and the J gene end by 3 bases; junction bases not matched to a gene: 5. DNA for the CDR3: TGCGCCAGCAGCTTGGGTGGACAGGGATTCTACGAGCAGTACTTC. The encoded protein is CASSLGGQGFYEQYF. Supplemented by reference TRBV5-1 and TRBJ2-7, the full variable domain reads KAGVTQTPRYLIKTRGQQVTLSCSPISGHRSVSWYQQTPGQGLQFLFEYFSETQRNKGNFPGRFSGRQFSNSRSEMNVSTLELGDSALYLCASSLGGQGFYEQYFGPGTRLTVT.

The chain employs TRBV28 and TRBJ2-2, with 8 bases lining up with TRBD1. Germline V gene lookup returns CDR1 MDHEN and CDR2 SYDVKM. There are 15 residues in the CDR3. With 5 bases clipped from V and 3 bases from J, the junction kept 5 bases outside the gene matches. CDR3 protein: CASSPTGAYTGELFF. The CDR3 coding sequence is TGTGCCAGCAGTCCGACAGGGGCATACACCGGGGAGCTGTTTTTT.

The chain has TRBV11-2 and TRBJ1-4, with D unclear. V was cut by 5 bases and J by 6 bases, with 19 bases left in between. The CDR3 has 16 residues. Germline V lookup: CDR1 SGHAT, CDR2 FQNNGV. CDR3 protein: CASSPRRRTDDEKLFF. The DNA of the CDR3 is TGTGCCAGCAGCCCTAGGAGGAGGACGGACGATGAAAAACTGTTTTTT.

This clone was detected only a few times. Other nucleotide sequences in the sample specify the same CDR3. The gene calls are TRBV18 and TRBJ1-1, with a tentative D call TRBD1 (5 bases). The V gene lost 3 bases and the J gene lost 1 base, with 6 bases spanning the gap. The CDR3 loop spans 13 amino acids. Per germline, CDR1 KGHSH and CDR2 LQKENI. The CDR3 sequence is CASSPGTNTEAFF. The CDR3 nucleotides read TGTGCCAGCTCACCCGGGACGAACACTGAAGCTTTCTTT.

This clone occurred once. The chain combines TRBV4-1 with TRBJ2-5; D unclear. The J call is uncertain, as TRBJ2-7 better fits the DNA end. The CDR3 is 16 residues long. CDR1 MGHRA and CDR2 YSYEKL come from the germline V gene. CDR3 sequence: CASSLNPAVWSYEQYF. The CDR3 DNA is TGCGCCAGCAGCTTAAATCCGGCCGTCTGGTCCTACGAGCAGTACTTC.

The chain is built from TRBV29-1 and TRBJ2-5, with TRBD2 matching 7 bases. V shed 4 bases, J shed 1 base, and the junction held 6 bases outside the gene matches. Germline lookup yields CDR1 SQVTM and CDR2 ANQGSEA. There are 14 residues in the CDR3. The chain's CDR3 is CSVAPTSPQETQYF. DNA of the CDR3: TGCAGCGTTGCACCGACTAGCCCCCAAGAGACCCAGTACTTC.

The chain couples TRBV7-8 to TRBJ2-3; 11 positions agree with TRBD2. J gave up 0 bases and V 5 bases, and 7 bases lay outside the gene matches. CDR3 length equals 17 residues. Per germline, CDR1 SGHVS and CDR2 FQNEAQ. The CDR3 sequence is CASSHGASGGSTDTQYF. The CDR3 DNA is TGTGCCAGCAGCCACGGGGCTAGCGGGGGGAGCACAGATACGCAGTATTTT.

This clone has just one count. The chain has TRBV21-1 and TRBJ1-1; TRBD1, as called in the table, went unchecked against the DNA. TRBV21-1 is flagged as a pseudogene. This CDR3 contains 16 residues. The DNA for the CDR3 is TGTGCCAGCAGCCGCAGGGTCAGGGATCCTCGCGCTGAAGCTTTCTTT. It is translated as CASSRRVRDPRAEAFF.

The chain recombines TRBV5-4 with TRBJ2-1; maybe TRBD2 (6 bases). The CDR3 contains 15 residues. Per the germline V gene, CDR1 is SGHNT and CDR2 is YYREEE (reference sequence). Trimming shortened V by 4 bases and J by 15 bases, and 26 bases separated the two germline ends. CDR3 sequence: CASSHAGLPLVGLFF. In nucleotides, the CDR3 is TGTGCCAGCAGCCACGCGGGACTCCCTCTGGTGGGGCTGTTCTTC.

The rearrangement links TRBV10-3 to TRBJ2-7; maybe TRBD1 (5 bases). Germline V gene data show CDR1 as ENHRY and CDR2 as SYGVKD. Trimming removed 3 bases from V and 12 bases from J, with 21 bases in between. This CDR3 is 14 amino acids long. The CDR3 DNA reads as TGTGCCATCAGTGATCAGCCAGGGCTCCCGGGTTTGTACTTC. Protein: CAISDQPGLPGLYF.

The genes are TRBV7-6 and TRBJ2-1; 9 positions match TRBD1. Germline CDR1 SGHVS, CDR2 FNYEAQ. Unmatched junction bases numbered 5, after V lost 7 bases and J lost 1 base. The CDR3 sequence is 15 residues long. The CDR3, as DNA: TGTGCCAGCACCTTGGGGACAGGGTCCTACAATGAGCAGTTCTTC. Its translation: CASTLGTGSYNEQFF.